Shown below are 15 T cell receptor beta chains from a single sample sequenced in a study of beta chain features in type 1 diabetes. The whole isolated RNA underwent reverse transcription, so sequencing captured expressed TCRB transcripts. Sequenced by immunoSEQ multiplex PCR; TCRdb stores in-frame clones only, minus some. The sample consists of about 260,000 clones, 68% of them appearing once. Material for sequencing was naive CD4+ T cells from blood. The receptors derive from a man between 25 and 39 years old in good health.

V and J are TRBV5-1 and TRBJ2-1; D is uncertain. Germline-derived CDR1 and CDR2 are SGHRS and YFSETQ. The V end lost 0 bases, the J end lost 11 bases, and 6 bases lay between the germline ends. CDR3 length: 11 amino acids. As DNA, the CDR3 is TGCGCCAGCAGCTTGGAAGCCCAGCAGTTCTTC. Residues: CASSLEAQQFF. The whole variable domain, remainder taken from reference TRBV5-1 and TRBJ2-1, is KAGVTQTPRYLIKTRGQQVTLSCSPISGHRSVSWYQQTPGQGLQFLFEYFSETQRNKGNFPGRFSGRQFSNSRSEMNVSTLELGDSALYLCASSLEAQQFFGPGTRLTVL.

The chain uses TRBV29-1 and TRBJ1-1, with D possibly being TRBD1 (6 bases). The V gene's germline CDR1 is SQVTM and CDR2 ANQGSEA. The V end was cut by 7 bases, the J end by 1 base, with 10 bases between. This CDR3 comprises 12 residues. The CDR3 DNA follows: TGCAGCGCCAAACAGGGGAACACTGAAGCTTTCTTT. Encoded protein: CSAKQGNTEAFF.

The genes are TRBV29-1 and TRBJ1-1; 9 bases map to TRBD1. Germline CDR1 is SQVTM and CDR2 is ANQGSEA. The CDR3 loop spans 13 amino acids. The junction had 7 bases not matched to a gene; V was cut back by 7 bases and J by 4 bases. The CDR3 bases are TGCAGCGGGGACAGGGTAGGAGGCACTGAAGCTTTCTTT. This encodes CSGDRVGGTEAFF.

This clone was picked up a small number of times. The chain employs TRBV30 and TRBJ1-1; D unclear. The CDR3 is made up of 14 amino acids. The germline CDR1 and CDR2 sequences are GTSNPN and SVGIG (reference sequence). V lost 4 bases and J lost 2, with 14 bases in between. For the CDR3, the DNA is TGTGCCTGGAACAGACTGATGATCAACACTGAAGCTTTCTTT. Encoded protein: CAWNRLMINTEAFF.

This clone was observed a few times. The chain carries TRBV30 and TRBJ2-3, with TRBD1 matching over 9 bases. This CDR3 has 14 residues. V lost 1 base to trimming and J lost 4 bases; unmatched junction nucleotides: 3. The germline CDR1 and CDR2 sequences are GTSNPN and SVGIG (reference sequence). CDR3 sequence: CAWSGQGGPDTQYF. In nucleotides, the CDR3 is TGTGCCTGGAGTGGACAGGGGGGTCCAGATACGCAGTATTTT.

Remarks on this clone: Other DNA sequences in the same sample also yield this CDR3. V gene TRBV20-1 combines with J gene TRBJ2-1, with a tentative D call TRBD2 (6 bases). With 3 bases removed from V and 7 bases from J, the gap between germline ends came to 7 bases. Germline V gene data show CDR1 as DFQATT and CDR2 as SNEGSKA (reference sequence). The CDR3 covers 11 residues. The CDR3 coding sequence is TGCAGTGCTAGGGGGAGGAATGAGCAGTTCTTC. Protein: CSARGRNEQFF.

The CDR3 sequence is CAWSVRVLADGYTF. CDR3 DNA sequence: TGTGCCTGGAGTGTACGGGTTCTTGCTGATGGCTACACCTTC. The chain combines TRBV30 with TRBJ1-2; the D is unclear. V lost 0 bases and J lost 6, with 14 bases in between. Germline loops: CDR1 GTSNPN, CDR2 SVGIG (reference sequence). CDR3 length: 14 amino acids.

J is TRBJ2-3 and V is TRBV7-2; TRBD1 matches at 9 bases. The junction had 8 bases not matched to a gene; V was cut back by 5 bases and J by 2 bases. The germline V gene has CDR1 SGHTA and CDR2 FQGNSA. This CDR3 has 16 amino acids. The CDR3: CASSANRGPLTDTQYF. The CDR3 DNA is TGTGCCAGCAGCGCAAACAGGGGGCCCCTCACAGATACGCAGTATTTT.

The V call is TRBV7-9, the J call TRBJ2-2; TRBD1 might be the D (6 bases). The CDR3 contains 13 residues. Germline V lookup: CDR1 SEHNR, CDR2 FQNEAQ (reference sequence). The V end was cut by 3 bases, the J end by 6 bases, with 8 bases between. DNA of the CDR3: TGTGCCAGCAGCTTCCAGGGGCCCGGGGAGCTGTTTTTT. This translates into CASSFQGPGELFF.

V is TRBV7-2 and J is TRBJ2-1; D is possibly TRBD1 or TRBD2 (5 bases each). Trimming left V 3 bases short and J 0 bases short, with 9 bases between. Per the germline V gene, CDR1 is SGHTA and CDR2 is FQGNSA. The CDR3 contains 15 residues. For the CDR3, the DNA is TGTGCCAGCAGCTTCGGTGGGGGCTCCTACAATGAGCAGTTCTTC. Translated: CASSFGGGSYNEQFF.

The rearrangement uses TRBV13 and TRBJ2-1; 10 positions match TRBD2. This CDR3 is built from 16 residues. In germline, CDR1 is PRHDT, CDR2 FYEKMQ (reference sequence). V lost 5 bases, J lost 8 bases, and 12 bases stayed unmatched. As DNA, the CDR3 is TGTGCCAGCAGCCTACGGAGACTAGCGGGCTGGGATGAGCAGTTCTTC. Translating it yields CASSLRRLAGWDEQFF.

V gene TRBV25-1 combines with J gene TRBJ2-7; no firm D call. The V end lost 6 bases, the J end lost 6 bases, and 12 bases lay between the germline ends. In germline, CDR1 is MGHDK, CDR2 SYGVNS. This CDR3 has 12 amino acids. This CDR3 reads CASSLGVGEQYF. CDR3 bases: TGTGCCAGCAGCCTTGGGGTCGGCGAGCAGTACTTC.

This clone was seen a few times. The chain couples TRBV15 to TRBJ2-1, with D possibly matching TRBD2 (5 bases). Germline CDR1 is LNHNV and CDR2 is YYDKDF (reference sequence). There are 12 residues in the CDR3. The germline V and J ends were trimmed by 5 bases and 5 bases, with 7 bases remaining between them. CDR3 region: CATSRRDNEQFF. The DNA of the CDR3 is TGTGCCACCAGCCGGCGGGACAATGAGCAGTTCTTC.

This clone was seen only a few times. This chain uses TRBV7-9 with TRBJ2-1; the D gene is possibly TRBD1 (6 bases). Germline V lookup: CDR1 SEHNR, CDR2 FQNEAQ (reference sequence). The CDR3 consists of 12 residues. V lost 2 bases and J lost 8, with 7 bases in between. CDR3 coding DNA: TGTGCCAGCAGCTTATGGACAGATGAGCAGTTCTTC. It is translated as CASSLWTDEQFF.

The chain is built from TRBV9 and TRBJ2-3; D gene ambiguous. V was cut by 0 bases and J by 4 bases, with 6 bases left in between. CDR3 size: 13 residues. The V gene's germline CDR1 is SGDLS and CDR2 YYNGEE. CDR3 region: CASSVALADTQYF. DNA of the CDR3: TGTGCCAGCAGCGTAGCTCTAGCAGATACGCAGTATTTT.